The clone carrying this T cell receptor beta chain occurred a few times. Its antigen is unknown. The data are from a study of T cells in Graves' hyperthyroidism and ophthalmopathy. General study results and limits: Most thyroid-expanded clonotypes above 0.001 were also found in blood. In the analysis, a 13 V-J model separated ophthalmopathy from stable hyperthyroidism. The model's output predicted ophthalmopathy at a median of about 5.9 months prior to onset.

Template material for amplifying TCR beta CDR3 regions consisted of RNA transcripts. The study used the HTBI primer set for a first-round RT-PCR of the TCR CDR3. Using its own MiXCR run on the multiplex PCR reads, TCRdb lists one record per CDR3 protein. Among approximately 690,000 distinct CDR3 sequences, 14% were seen once, and the ten largest hold about an eighth. V lost 3 bases to trimming and J lost 10 bases, with 24 bases between them. Germline assignment: CDR1 KGHDR and CDR2 SFDVKD. The CDR3 has 17 amino acids. The chain is built from TRBV24-1 and TRBJ1-5; TRBD1 might be the D (5 bases). The TCR was taken from a woman aged 45-65 years with Graves' ophthalmopathy. Input material: blood. CDR3 region: CATSDVKKGSSMEPQHF. The CDR3 DNA is TGTGCCACCAGTGATGTCAAGAAGGGGAGTAGCATGGAACCCCAGCATTTT.